The clone carrying this T cell receptor beta chain was counted a few times. Antigen specificity is unknown. This specimen comes from a study of blood T cells in healthy people across ages. A second PCR of roughly 7 to 11 cycles used a sample-barcoded 5' primer and a J-beta primer mix. MiXCR, run by TCRdb on the 5' RACE reads, gives a single entry per CDR3 protein. The table includes about 1.1 million distinct CDR3 sequences, 35% to 45% detected once. The germline V gene has CDR1 SEHNR and CDR2 FQNEAQ (reference sequence). Trimming shortened V by 1 base and J by 3 bases, and 7 bases separated the two germline ends. The CDR3 has 14 residues. Peripheral blood samples of roughly 9.9 milliliters were drawn from each donor. General study results and limits: Older individuals had lower TCR beta diversity per million T cells (the decline was roughly linear). As naive T cell percentage varied, TCR beta diversity correlated strongly with it. Whereas aged donors had fewer naive CD4+ cells, long-lived donors had more of them and higher diversity.

The sequencing input was blood. The chain couples TRBV7-9 to TRBJ2-4; no firm D call. The receptor was isolated from a man between 18 and 35 years old in good health. The CDR3 reads CASSLGGDKNIQYF. The CDR3 region has the DNA TGTGCCAGCAGCTTAGGAGGTGACAAAAACATTCAGTACTTC.